The clone carrying this TCR beta chain was found a few times. Time point denoted: healthy volunteer bleed at 6 weeks. Researchers extracted total RNA from unfractionated whole blood. The source of the sample is a study of human T cells and chemical hapten exposure. Turning to the study itself: The study traced per-sample TCR yield variation mainly to small differences in pooled library volumes.

Trimming cost V 3 bases and J 0 bases, with 24 bases left between them. Germline CDR1 is SGDLS and CDR2 is YYNGEE. The CDR3 totals 19 residues. Library construction involved attaching unique molecular identifiers to individual cDNA molecules, which allowed quantitative, reproducible TCR counting. MiXCR, run by TCRdb on the RACE reads, gives a single entry per CDR3 protein. The sample has tens of thousands of distinct CDR3 sequences; approximately 5.5% are singletons. Input material: whole blood. The clonotype comes from a human donor in good health. Some clones in this sample may be carry-over from other donors' samples. The V call is TRBV9, the J call TRBJ1-2; possibly TRBD1 for D (6 bases). The CDR3 is CASSARRQAGEDPNYGYTF. CDR3 DNA: TGTGCCAGCAGCGCAAGGCGACAGGCGGGGGAAGACCCTAACTATGGCTACACCTTC.